A single sample is the source of the 31 T cell receptor beta chains below, sequenced in a study of radiation and T cells in renal cell carcinoma (dated by TCRdb to about 2020). The time point label here, explained by the study, means: baseline pretreatment blood. The treatment or condition label on this specimen signifies: 15 Gy SBRT to primary tumor, nephrectomy 4 weeks later. Library creation used the immunoSEQ multiplex PCR assay. In its TCRdb copy, this immuneACCESS table keeps in-frame sequences only and misses some clones. Where compared with another copy, unresolved V genes explain less than half of these, and the others have no known cause. This sample holds about 160,000 clones; roughly 90% were observed only once. The top ten clonotypes cover over 3.5% of the sample. The source was blood, collected from a patient whose treatment included radiotherapy and nephrectomy. These receptors were obtained from a woman in her 70s with renal cell carcinoma.

The gene calls are TRBV9 and TRBJ2-2; D not certain. Germline-derived CDR1 and CDR2 are SGDLS and YYNGEE. CDR3 length: 15 residues. V was cut by 2 bases and J by 8 bases, with 16 bases left in between. The DNA of the CDR3 is TGTGCCAGCAGCGTTTCTCATAAAGAGAGGGGGGAGCTGTTTTTT. This translates into CASSVSHKERGELFF.

This chain uses TRBV7-9 with TRBJ1-6, with a weak D call TRBD1 (5 bases). Germline V gives CDR1 SEHNR, CDR2 FQNEAQ (reference sequence). The CDR3 runs to 15 residues. The V end was cut by 6 bases, the J end by 7 bases, with 16 bases between. CDR3 sequence (DNA): TGTGCCAGCAGTTCCCCGGGACGGTTCAATTCACCCCTCCACTTT. This translates into CASSSPGRFNSPLHF.

The table lists this clone with a count of one. J is TRBJ2-7 and V is TRBV4-2; TRBD1 might be the D (6 bases). Per the germline V gene, CDR1 is LGHNA and CDR2 is YNFKEQ. The CDR3 runs 15 residues. Trimming left V 4 bases short and J 1 base short, with 14 bases between. In DNA form, the CDR3 reads TGTGCCAGCAGCCTTCGGGACAAGGCTTCCTACGAGCAGTACTTC. Protein sequence: CASSLRDKASYEQYF.

The chain couples TRBV9 to TRBJ1-4; 7 nucleotides agree with TRBD1. Trimming removed 3 bases from V and 7 bases from J; junction bases left unmatched: 6. CDR1 SGDLS and CDR2 YYNGEE come from the germline V gene. The CDR3 loop spans 14 amino acids. DNA of the CDR3: TGTGCCAGCAGCGCGACAGGGATGGGTGAAAAACTGTTTTTT. Residues: CASSATGMGEKLFF.

This sequence joins TRBV7-9 and TRBJ2-7; TRBD2 aligns across 8 bases. From germline, CDR1 is SEHNR and CDR2 FQNEAQ (reference sequence). The CDR3 runs to 15 residues. The junction had 5 bases not matched to a gene; V was cut back by 4 bases and J by 0 bases. CDR3 bases: TGTGCCAGCAGCTCTTTAGCGGGGAGCTCCTACGAGCAGTACTTC. Its protein product is CASSSLAGSSYEQYF.

The chain uses TRBV28 and TRBJ1-2; unclear D gene. Germline V gene data show CDR1 as MDHEN and CDR2 as SYDVKM. V was clipped by 3 bases and J by 5 bases, with 13 bases between them. This CDR3 has 14 residues. The CDR3 spells CASSFAYMEYGYTF. CDR3 nucleotides: TGTGCCAGCAGTTTCGCCTACATGGAGTATGGCTACACCTTC.

The chain combines TRBV28 with TRBJ2-7; perhaps TRBD1 as D (6 bases). Trimming shortened V by 8 bases and J by 7 bases, and 21 bases separated the two germline ends. The CDR3 totals 14 residues. Germline assignment: CDR1 MDHEN and CDR2 SYDVKM. CDR3 region: CASAYFPTGREQYF. The CDR3 DNA reads as TGTGCCAGCGCTTACTTCCCGACAGGAAGGGAGCAGTACTTC.

The V call is TRBV14, the J call TRBJ2-1; 15 positions agree with TRBD2. The length of the CDR3 is 19 residues. J was trimmed by 1 base and V by 4 bases; bases with no gene match: 8. The V gene's germline CDR1 is SGHDN and CDR2 FVKESK. The CDR3 is CASSPRTSGGARSYNEQFF. The CDR3 bases are TGTGCCAGCAGCCCGAGGACTAGCGGGGGGGCCAGGTCCTACAATGAGCAGTTCTTC.

V is TRBV5-1 and J is TRBJ2-1; D may be TRBD2 (6 bases). Germline values: CDR1 SGHRS, CDR2 YFSETQ. V lost 0 bases to trimming and J lost 0 bases, with 7 bases between them. The CDR3 has 15 amino acids. For the CDR3, the DNA is TGCGCCAGCAGCTTGGTGGGGGGCTCCTACAATGAGCAGTTCTTC. Residues: CASSLVGGSYNEQFF.

The chain combines TRBV11-3 with TRBJ1-2; 7 nucleotides agree with TRBD1. J gave up 2 bases and V 5 bases, and 5 bases lay outside the gene matches. Germline values: CDR1 SGHNT, CDR2 YENEEA. This CDR3 has 14 amino acids. The CDR3 here is CASSKETGNYGYTF. The CDR3 DNA sequence: TGTGCCAGCAGCAAGGAGACAGGGAACTATGGCTACACCTTC.

V is TRBV18 and J is TRBJ1-5; TRBD1 matches at 7 bases. Germline loops: CDR1 KGHSH, CDR2 LQKENI. V shed 3 bases and J 5 bases; nucleotides not matched to a gene: 10. There are 16 residues in the CDR3. The CDR3 DNA follows: TGTGCCAGCTCACCTCAACAGGGGCGTCCGGATCAGCCCCAGCATTTT. It translates to CASSPQQGRPDQPQHF.

V and J are TRBV7-2 and TRBJ2-7; D possibly matches TRBD1 or TRBD2 (6 bases each). Trimming pared 5 bases from V and 4 bases from J, leaving 15 bases between. The CDR3 has 14 residues. Germline CDR1 reads SGHTA; CDR2 reads FQGNSA. The CDR3 is CASSHGSGAYEQYF. The CDR3 bases are TGTGCCAGCAGCCACGGTTCGGGGGCGTACGAGCAGTACTTC.

The chain has TRBV19 and TRBJ1-5, with a possible D match to TRBD1 (5 bases). CDR1 and CDR2 (germline): LNHDA, SQIVND (reference sequence). The length of the CDR3 is 15 residues. V lost 4 bases to trimming and J lost 3 bases, with 13 bases between them. The CDR3 nucleotides read TGTGCCAGTAGTAAAGGCAGGGAAGACAATCAGCCCCAGCATTTT. It translates to CASSKGREDNQPQHF.

This clone has only one observation. This chain uses TRBV19 with TRBJ1-2; no clear D. From germline, CDR1 is LNHDA and CDR2 SQIVND (reference sequence). The germline V and J ends were trimmed by 3 bases and 2 bases, with 13 bases remaining between them. The CDR3 has 15 residues. CDR3 amino acids: CASSITWKSNYGYTF. CDR3 DNA: TGTGCCAGTAGTATTACTTGGAAGTCGAACTATGGCTACACCTTC.

This rearrangement joins TRBV6-5 to TRBJ1-3, with D maybe TRBD1 (6 bases). Deletions cut 5 bases from V and 2 bases from J, with 13 bases between. The CDR3 has 15 amino acids. Germline CDR1 and CDR2: MNHEY and SVGAGI. The CDR3 sequence: CASSLTGQTGNTIYF. Written as DNA, the CDR3 is TGTGCCAGCAGTCTCACAGGGCAAACTGGAAACACCATATATTTT.

V is TRBV28 and J is TRBJ2-5, with 9 bases that match TRBD2. The CDR3 is 14 residues long. Germline-derived CDR1 and CDR2 are MDHEN and SYDVKM. J lost 5 bases, V lost 6 bases, and 7 bases had no gene match. CDR3 loop: CASRFSGGGETQYF. The CDR3 DNA sequence: TGTGCCAGCAGGTTTAGCGGGGGCGGGGAGACCCAGTACTTC.

This clone occurred once. The genes are TRBV27 and TRBJ1-6; TRBD1 is a possible D gene (5 bases). The germline V and J ends were trimmed by 10 bases and 7 bases, with 11 bases remaining between them. This CDR3 is built from 12 residues. From germline, CDR1 is MNHEY and CDR2 SMNVEV (reference sequence). In nucleotides, the CDR3 is TGTGCCACCGCTCGGGGGAATTCACCCCTCCACTTT. Amino acids: CATARGNSPLHF.

The chain combines TRBV5-1 with TRBJ2-3, with D maybe TRBD1 (5 bases). The V gene's germline CDR1 is SGHRS and CDR2 YFSETQ. CDR3 length: 14 residues. V was shortened by 2 bases and J by 5 bases, with 12 bases between the two germline ends. The CDR3 loop reads CASSFGHAEDTQYF. CDR3 sequence (DNA): TGCGCCAGCAGCTTTGGACACGCGGAAGATACGCAGTATTTT.

The V call is TRBV27, the J call TRBJ1-2, with a possible D match to TRBD1 (5 bases). Germline CDR1 reads MNHEY; CDR2 reads SMNVEV (reference sequence). The CDR3 extends over 13 amino acids. V gave up 5 bases and J gave up 7 bases, with 14 bases separating them. The CDR3 DNA reads TGTGCCAGCAGTAGGGGAGGAGGGGCTGGCTACACCTTC. Amino acids: CASSRGGGAGYTF.

The chain combines TRBV9 with TRBJ2-2; 11 bases match TRBD2. Trimming at V came to 3 bases and at J to 4 bases, leaving 2 bases not matched to a gene. The CDR3 sequence is 15 residues long. Germline lookup yields CDR1 SGDLS and CDR2 YYNGEE. CDR3 protein: CASSALAGVTGELFF. The DNA for the CDR3 is TGTGCCAGCAGCGCACTAGCGGGGGTCACCGGGGAGCTGTTTTTT.

This CDR3 is CASSGNSHNSPLHF. CDR3 sequence (DNA): TGTGCCAGTAGCGGAAATTCCCATAATTCACCCCTCCACTTT. V gene TRBV19 combines with J gene TRBJ1-6; D is undetermined. Germline V gives CDR1 LNHDA, CDR2 SQIVND (reference sequence). The CDR3 sequence is 14 residues long. The germline V and J ends were trimmed by 6 bases and 5 bases, with 11 bases remaining between them. Supplemented by reference TRBV19 and TRBJ1-6, the full variable domain reads DGGITQSPKYLFRKEGQNVTLSCEQNLNHDAMYWYRQDPGQGLRLIYYSQIVNDFQKGDIAEGYSVSREKKESFPLTVTSAQKNPTAFYLCASSGNSHNSPLHFGNGTRLTVT.

CDR3 region: CASTPGRGVVLNTEAFF. The CDR3 coding sequence is TGTGCCAGCACCCCCGGCAGGGGGGTGGTCCTGAACACTGAAGCTTTCTTT. The rearrangement uses TRBV5-6 and TRBJ1-1, with TRBD1 matching over 7 bases. The CDR3 length is 17 residues. The trim removed 6 bases at V and 0 bases at J, leaving 14 bases unmatched. Per germline, CDR1 SGHDT and CDR2 YYEEEE.

This sequence joins TRBV15 and TRBJ1-4, with TRBD1 as a possible D gene (5 bases). V dropped 4 bases and J dropped 4 bases, with 13 bases sitting between them. CDR1 is LNHNV, CDR2 YYDKDF, per germline (reference sequence). This CDR3 has 15 residues. CDR3 sequence reads: CATSTGVRGNEKLFF. CDR3 DNA: TGTGCCACCAGCACGGGGGTAAGGGGTAATGAAAAACTGTTTTTT.

DNA for the CDR3: TGTGCCAGCAGCTCCGCCCGGACGGGGAAAAACATTCAGTACTTC. Protein product: CASSSARTGKNIQYF. This sequence joins TRBV7-2 and TRBJ2-4, with D maybe TRBD2 (5 bases). In germline, CDR1 is SGHTA, CDR2 FQGNSA. This CDR3 has 15 amino acids. V shed 4 bases and J shed 4 bases, with 14 bases lying between them.

This clone is a singleton in its sample. The gene calls are TRBV5-1 and TRBJ2-1; D call uncertain. Germline-derived CDR1 and CDR2 are SGHRS and YFSETQ. V shed 0 bases and J shed 8 bases, with 9 bases lying between them. The CDR3 loop spans 13 amino acids. CDR3 DNA: TGCGCCAGCAGCTTGGGTCTAGTGGATGAGCAGTTCTTC. Amino acids: CASSLGLVDEQFF.

V is TRBV29-1 and J is TRBJ1-1; D is perhaps TRBD1 (5 bases). The CDR3 has 11 residues. V dropped 6 bases and J dropped 7 bases, with 12 bases sitting between them. CDR1 and CDR2 (germline): SQVTM, ANQGSEA. The CDR3 sequence: CSVGRTYEAFF. Written as DNA, the CDR3 is TGCAGCGTGGGGCGTACCTATGAAGCTTTCTTT.

V is TRBV14 and J is TRBJ2-3; the D gene is possibly TRBD1 (6 bases). CDR3 length equals 16 residues. V was trimmed by 2 bases and J by 2 bases, leaving 14 bases between them. CDR1 is SGHDN, CDR2 FVKESK, per germline. The CDR3 is CASSQSPDSLTDTQYF. DNA of the CDR3: TGTGCCAGCAGCCAAAGCCCGGACAGCCTCACAGATACGCAGTATTTT.

The CDR3 nucleotides are TGCGCCAGCAGCCGTCCCAGTCGTCCGACAGGCCCGCTCCAAGAGACCCAGTACTTC. As protein: CASSRPSRPTGPLQETQYF. The rearrangement links TRBV5-1 to TRBJ2-5; weak D call: TRBD1 (6 bases). V was trimmed by 4 bases and J by 1 base, leaving 26 bases between them. The V gene's germline CDR1 is SGHRS and CDR2 YFSETQ. The CDR3 consists of 19 residues. Supplemented by reference TRBV5-1 and TRBJ2-5, the full variable domain reads KAGVTQTPRYLIKTRGQQVTLSCSPISGHRSVSWYQQTPGQGLQFLFEYFSETQRNKGNFPGRFSGRQFSNSRSEMNVSTLELGDSALYLCASSRPSRPTGPLQETQYFGPGTRLLVL.

The V and J genes are TRBV28 and TRBJ2-5; D unresolved. This CDR3 contains 14 residues. V was clipped by 7 bases and J by 4 bases, with 16 bases between them. In germline, CDR1 is MDHEN, CDR2 SYDVKM. As DNA, the CDR3 is TGTGCCAGCATCCCTAGTGGGGTAGGAGAGACCCAGTACTTC. Translated, it gives CASIPSGVGETQYF. Combining the CDR3 with reference TRBV28 and TRBJ2-5 gives the whole variable domain DVKVTQSSRYLVKRTGEKVFLECVQDMDHENMFWYRQDPGLGLRLIYFSYDVKMKEKGDIPEGYSVSREKKERFSLILESASTNQTSMYLCASIPSGVGETQYFGPGTRLLVL.

The CDR3 spells CASSLLHTGTGYYEQYF. For the CDR3, the DNA is TGTGCCAGCTCACTGCTACACACCGGGACAGGATACTACGAGCAGTACTTC. The chain combines TRBV18 with TRBJ2-7; the match to TRBD1 covers 8 bases. Germline assignment: CDR1 KGHSH and CDR2 LQKENI. There are 17 residues in the CDR3. Unmatched junction bases numbered 14, after V lost 4 bases and J lost 3 bases.

This chain joins TRBV5-5 and TRBJ1-2; D perhaps matches TRBD1 (5 bases). Germline V gene lookup returns CDR1 SGHKS and CDR2 YYEKEE (reference sequence). Trimming pared 0 bases from V and 5 bases from J, leaving 17 bases between. CDR3 length: 16 residues. The CDR3: CASSLGPQGLLYGYTF. CDR3 nucleotides: TGTGCCAGCAGCTTGGGGCCCCAGGGCCTATTATATGGCTACACCTTC. The variable domain in full, with the rest retrieved from reference TRBV5-5 and TRBJ1-2, is DAGVTQSPTHLIKTRGQQVTLRCSPISGHKSVSWYQQVLGQGPQFIFQYYEKEERGRGNFPDRFSARQFPNYSSELNVNALLLGDSALYLCASSLGPQGLLYGYTFGSGTRLTVV.